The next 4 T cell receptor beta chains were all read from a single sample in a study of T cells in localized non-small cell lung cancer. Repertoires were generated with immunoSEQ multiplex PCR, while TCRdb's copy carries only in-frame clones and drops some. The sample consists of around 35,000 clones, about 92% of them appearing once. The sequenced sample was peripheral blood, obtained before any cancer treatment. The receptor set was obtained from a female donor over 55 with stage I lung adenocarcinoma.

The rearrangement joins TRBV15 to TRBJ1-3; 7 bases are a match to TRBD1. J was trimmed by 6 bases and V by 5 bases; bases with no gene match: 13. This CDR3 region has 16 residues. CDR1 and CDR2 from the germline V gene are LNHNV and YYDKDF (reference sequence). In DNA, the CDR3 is TGTGCCACCAGCGGCCGGGACAGAGGATTCGAAAACACCATATATTTT. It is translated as CATSGRDRGFENTIYF.

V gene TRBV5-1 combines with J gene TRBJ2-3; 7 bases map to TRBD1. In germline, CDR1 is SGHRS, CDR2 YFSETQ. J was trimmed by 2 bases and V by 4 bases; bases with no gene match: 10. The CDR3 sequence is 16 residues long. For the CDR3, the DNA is TGCGCCAGCAGCCTCCGACAGGGAAGATTCACAGATACGCAGTATTTT. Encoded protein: CASSLRQGRFTDTQYF.

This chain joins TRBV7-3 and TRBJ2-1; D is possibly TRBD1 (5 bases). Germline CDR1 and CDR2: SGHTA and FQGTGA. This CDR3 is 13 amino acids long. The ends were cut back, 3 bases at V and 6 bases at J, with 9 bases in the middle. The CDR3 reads CASSFRALNEQFF. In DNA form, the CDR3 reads TGTGCCAGCAGCTTCAGGGCGCTCAATGAGCAGTTCTTC.

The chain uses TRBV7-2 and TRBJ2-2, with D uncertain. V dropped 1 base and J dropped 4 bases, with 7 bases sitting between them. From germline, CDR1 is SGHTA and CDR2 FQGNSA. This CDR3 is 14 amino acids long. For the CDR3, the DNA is TGTGCCAGCAGCTTAGTTGCGAGCACCGGGGAGCTGTTTTTT. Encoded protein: CASSLVASTGELFF.